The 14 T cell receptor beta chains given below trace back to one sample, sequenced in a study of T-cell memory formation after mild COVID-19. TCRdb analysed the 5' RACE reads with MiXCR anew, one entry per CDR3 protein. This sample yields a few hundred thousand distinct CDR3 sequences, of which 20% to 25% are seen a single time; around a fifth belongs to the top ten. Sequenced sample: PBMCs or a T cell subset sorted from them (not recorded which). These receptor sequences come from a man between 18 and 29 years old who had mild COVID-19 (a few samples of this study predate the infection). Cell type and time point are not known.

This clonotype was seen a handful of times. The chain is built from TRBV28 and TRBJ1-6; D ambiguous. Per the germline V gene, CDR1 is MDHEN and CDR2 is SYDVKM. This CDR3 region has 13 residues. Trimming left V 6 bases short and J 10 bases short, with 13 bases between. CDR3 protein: CASSSREGSPLHF. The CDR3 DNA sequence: TGTGCCAGCAGCTCTCGGGAAGGATCACCCCTCCACTTT.

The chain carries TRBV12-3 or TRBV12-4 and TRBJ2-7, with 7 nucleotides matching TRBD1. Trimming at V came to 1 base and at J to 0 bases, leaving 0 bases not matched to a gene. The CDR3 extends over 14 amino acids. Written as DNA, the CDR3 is TGTGCCAGCAGTTTAGAGGGGGCCTCCTACGAGCAGTACTTC. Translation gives CASSLEGASYEQYF.

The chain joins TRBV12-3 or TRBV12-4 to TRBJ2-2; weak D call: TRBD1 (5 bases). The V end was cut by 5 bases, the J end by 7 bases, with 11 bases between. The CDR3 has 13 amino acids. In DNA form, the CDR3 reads TGTGCCAGCAGTCCTCAGGGCGTCGGGGAGCTGTTTTTT. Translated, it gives CASSPQGVGELFF.

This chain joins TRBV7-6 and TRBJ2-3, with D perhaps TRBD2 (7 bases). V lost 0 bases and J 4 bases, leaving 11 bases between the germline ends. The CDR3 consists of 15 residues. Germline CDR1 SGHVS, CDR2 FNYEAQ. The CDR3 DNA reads TGTGCCAGCAGCTTAGCCGGGGGGCAGGCAGATACGCAGTATTTT. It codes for CASSLAGGQADTQYF.

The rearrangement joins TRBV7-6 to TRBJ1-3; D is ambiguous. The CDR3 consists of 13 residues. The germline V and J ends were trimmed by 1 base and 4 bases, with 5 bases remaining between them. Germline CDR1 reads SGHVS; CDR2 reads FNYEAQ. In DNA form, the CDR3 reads TGTGCCAGCAGCTTAGGGGAAGGAAACACCATATATTTT. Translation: CASSLGEGNTIYF. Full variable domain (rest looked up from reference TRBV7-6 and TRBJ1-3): GAGVSQSPRYKVTKRGQDVALRCDPISGHVSLYWYRQALGQGPEFLTYFNYEAQQDKSGLPNDRFSAERPEGSISTLTIQRTEQRDSAMYRCASSLGEGNTIYFGEGSWLTVV.

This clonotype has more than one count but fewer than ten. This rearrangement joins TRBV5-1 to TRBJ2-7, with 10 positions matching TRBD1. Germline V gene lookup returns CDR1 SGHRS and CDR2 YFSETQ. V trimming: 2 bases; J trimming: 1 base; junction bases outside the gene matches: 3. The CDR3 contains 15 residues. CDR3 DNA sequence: TGCGCCAGCAGCTTCGGACAGGGGGTTTCCTACGAGCAGTACTTC. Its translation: CASSFGQGVSYEQYF. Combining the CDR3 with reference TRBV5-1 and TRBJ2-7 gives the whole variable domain KAGVTQTPRYLIKTRGQQVTLSCSPISGHRSVSWYQQTPGQGLQFLFEYFSETQRNKGNFPGRFSGRQFSNSRSEMNVSTLELGDSALYLCASSFGQGVSYEQYFGPGTRLTVT.

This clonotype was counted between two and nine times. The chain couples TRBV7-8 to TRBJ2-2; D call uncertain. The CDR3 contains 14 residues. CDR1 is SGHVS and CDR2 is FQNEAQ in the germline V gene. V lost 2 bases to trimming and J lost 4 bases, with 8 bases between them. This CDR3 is CASSLFGVTGELFF. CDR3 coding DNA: TGTGCCAGCAGCTTATTTGGGGTCACCGGGGAGCTGTTTTTT.

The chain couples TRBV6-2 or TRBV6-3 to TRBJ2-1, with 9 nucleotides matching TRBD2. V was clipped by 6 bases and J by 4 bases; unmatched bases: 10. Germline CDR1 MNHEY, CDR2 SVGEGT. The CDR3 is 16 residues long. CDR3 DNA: TGTGCCAGCAGGGGTGGTGTGACTAGCGGATACAATGAGCAGTTCTTC. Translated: CASRGGVTSGYNEQFF.

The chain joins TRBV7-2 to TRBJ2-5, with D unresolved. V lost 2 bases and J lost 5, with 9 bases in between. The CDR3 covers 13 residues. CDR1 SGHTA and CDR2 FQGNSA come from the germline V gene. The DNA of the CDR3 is TGTGCCAGCAGCTTAAGAGTAGGCGAGACCCAGTACTTC. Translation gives CASSLRVGETQYF.

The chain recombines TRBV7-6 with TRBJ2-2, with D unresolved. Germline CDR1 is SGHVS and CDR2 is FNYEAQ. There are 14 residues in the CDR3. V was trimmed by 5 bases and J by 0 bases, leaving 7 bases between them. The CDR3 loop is CASSVTTNTGELFF. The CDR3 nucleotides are TGTGCCAGCAGCGTTACCACGAACACCGGGGAGCTGTTTTTT.

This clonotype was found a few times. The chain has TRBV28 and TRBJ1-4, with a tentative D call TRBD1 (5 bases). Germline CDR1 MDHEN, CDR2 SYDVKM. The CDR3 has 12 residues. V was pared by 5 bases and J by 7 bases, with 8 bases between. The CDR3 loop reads CASSRDFEKLFF. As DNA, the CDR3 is TGTGCCAGCAGTCGGGACTTTGAAAAACTGTTTTTT.

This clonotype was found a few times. The CDR3 sequence: CATHSGGFSGELFF. The CDR3 DNA follows: TGTGCCACCCATAGCGGGGGGTTCTCCGGGGAGCTGTTTTTT. This rearrangement joins TRBV28 to TRBJ2-2, with TRBD2 matching over 10 bases. This CDR3 comprises 14 residues. The V segment lost 10 bases and the J segment 6 bases; nucleotides outside the gene matches: 8. The germline gives CDR1 MDHEN, CDR2 SYDVKM.

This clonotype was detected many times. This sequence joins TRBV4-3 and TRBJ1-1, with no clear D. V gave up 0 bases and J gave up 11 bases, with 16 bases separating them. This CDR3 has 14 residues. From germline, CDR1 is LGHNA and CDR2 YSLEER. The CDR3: CASSQDSTSGRAFF. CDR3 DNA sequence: TGCGCCAGCAGCCAAGATTCGACCTCCGGTCGGGCTTTCTTT.

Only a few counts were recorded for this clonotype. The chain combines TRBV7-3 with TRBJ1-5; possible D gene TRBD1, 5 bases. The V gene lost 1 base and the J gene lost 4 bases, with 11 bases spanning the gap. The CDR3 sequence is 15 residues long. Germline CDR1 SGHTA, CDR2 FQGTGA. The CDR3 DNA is TGTGCCAGCAGCTTAATTGGGGGGGGGAATCAGCCCCAGCATTTT. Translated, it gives CASSLIGGGNQPQHF.